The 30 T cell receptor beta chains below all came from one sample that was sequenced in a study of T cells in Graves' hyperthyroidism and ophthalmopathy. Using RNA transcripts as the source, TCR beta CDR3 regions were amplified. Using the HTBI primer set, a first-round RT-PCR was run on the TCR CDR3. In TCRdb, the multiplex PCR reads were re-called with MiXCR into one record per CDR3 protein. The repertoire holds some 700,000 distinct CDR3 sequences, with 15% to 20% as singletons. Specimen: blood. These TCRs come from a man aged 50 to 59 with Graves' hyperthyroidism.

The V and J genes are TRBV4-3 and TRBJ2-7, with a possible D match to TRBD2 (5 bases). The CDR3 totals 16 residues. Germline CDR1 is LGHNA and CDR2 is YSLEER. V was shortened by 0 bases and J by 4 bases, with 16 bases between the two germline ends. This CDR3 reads CASSQDTQEEGYEQYF. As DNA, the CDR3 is TGCGCCAGCAGCCAAGATACCCAGGAGGAAGGGTACGAGCAGTACTTC.

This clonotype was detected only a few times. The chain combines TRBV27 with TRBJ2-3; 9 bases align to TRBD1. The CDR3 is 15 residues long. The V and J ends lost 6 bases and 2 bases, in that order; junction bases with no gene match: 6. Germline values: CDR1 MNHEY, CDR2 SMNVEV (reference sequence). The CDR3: CASRRDRAATDTQYF. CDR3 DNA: TGTGCCAGCAGGAGGGACAGGGCGGCCACAGATACGCAGTATTTT.

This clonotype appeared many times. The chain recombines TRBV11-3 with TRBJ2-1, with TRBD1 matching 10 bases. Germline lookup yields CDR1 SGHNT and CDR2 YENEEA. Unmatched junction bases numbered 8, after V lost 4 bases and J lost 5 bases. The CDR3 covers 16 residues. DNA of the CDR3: TGTGCCAGCAGCTGGCAAGGGACAGGGGACCACAATGAGCAGTTCTTC. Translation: CASSWQGTGDHNEQFF.

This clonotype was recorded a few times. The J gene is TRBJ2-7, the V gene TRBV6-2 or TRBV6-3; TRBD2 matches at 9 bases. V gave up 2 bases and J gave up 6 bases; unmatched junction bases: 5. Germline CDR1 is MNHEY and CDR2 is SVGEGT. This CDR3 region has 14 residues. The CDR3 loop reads CASSYAGGPSEQYF. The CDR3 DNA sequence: TGTGCCAGCAGTTACGCGGGAGGGCCGAGCGAGCAGTACTTC.

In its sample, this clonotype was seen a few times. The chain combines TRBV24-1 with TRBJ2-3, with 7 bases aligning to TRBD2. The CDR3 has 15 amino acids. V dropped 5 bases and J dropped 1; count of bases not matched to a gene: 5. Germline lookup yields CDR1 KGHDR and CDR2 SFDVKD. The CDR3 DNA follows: TGTGCCACCAGTGCACGAGCGGGACGCACAGATACGCAGTATTTT. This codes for CATSARAGRTDTQYF.

The CDR3 sequence: CASKGTSGPSYEQYF. The CDR3 nucleotides are TGTGCCAGTAAGGGGACCAGCGGGCCCTCCTACGAGCAGTACTTC. The chain combines TRBV19 with TRBJ2-7; possible D gene TRBD2, 6 bases. Germline values: CDR1 LNHDA, CDR2 SQIVND (reference sequence). Trimming took 7 bases from V and 0 from J, leaving 16 bases between them. The CDR3 runs to 15 residues.

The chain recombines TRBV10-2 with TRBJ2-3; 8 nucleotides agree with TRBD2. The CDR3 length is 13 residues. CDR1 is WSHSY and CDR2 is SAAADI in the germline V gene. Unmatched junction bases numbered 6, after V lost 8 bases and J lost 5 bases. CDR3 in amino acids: CASGSGSGDTQYF. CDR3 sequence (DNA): TGCGCCAGCGGAAGCGGGAGTGGAGATACGCAGTATTTT.

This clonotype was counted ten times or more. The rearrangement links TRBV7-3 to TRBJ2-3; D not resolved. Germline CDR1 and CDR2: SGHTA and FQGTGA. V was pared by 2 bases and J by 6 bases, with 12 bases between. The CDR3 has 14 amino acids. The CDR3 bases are TGTGCCAGCAGCTTATCGGCGACGGTTGATACGCAGTATTTT. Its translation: CASSLSATVDTQYF.

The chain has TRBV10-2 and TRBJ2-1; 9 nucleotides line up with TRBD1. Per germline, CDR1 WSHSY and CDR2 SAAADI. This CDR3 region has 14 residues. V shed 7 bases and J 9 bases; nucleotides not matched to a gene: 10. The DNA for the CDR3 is TGCGCCAGCACCGGGACAGGGATAGCCAGTGAGCAGTTCTTC. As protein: CASTGTGIASEQFF.

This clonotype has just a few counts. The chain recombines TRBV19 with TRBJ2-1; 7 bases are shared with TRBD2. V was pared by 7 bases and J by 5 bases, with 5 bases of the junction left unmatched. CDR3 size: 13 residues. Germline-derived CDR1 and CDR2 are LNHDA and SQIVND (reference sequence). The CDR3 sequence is CASTSGAHNEQFF. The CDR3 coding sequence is TGTGCCAGTACCAGCGGGGCCCACAATGAGCAGTTCTTC.

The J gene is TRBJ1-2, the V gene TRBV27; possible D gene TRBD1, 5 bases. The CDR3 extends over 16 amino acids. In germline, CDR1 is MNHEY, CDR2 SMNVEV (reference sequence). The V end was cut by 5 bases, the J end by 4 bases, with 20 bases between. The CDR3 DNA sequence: TGTGCCAGCAGTGCCGTCAGGCCAGGGATGGGCTATGGCTACACCTTC. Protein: CASSAVRPGMGYGYTF.

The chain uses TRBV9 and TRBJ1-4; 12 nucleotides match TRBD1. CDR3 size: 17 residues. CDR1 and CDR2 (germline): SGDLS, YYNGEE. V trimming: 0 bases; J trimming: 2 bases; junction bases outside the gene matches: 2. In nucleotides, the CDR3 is TGTGCCAGCAGCGTAGGTGGGACAGGGGGCACTAATGAAAAACTGTTTTTT. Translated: CASSVGGTGGTNEKLFF.

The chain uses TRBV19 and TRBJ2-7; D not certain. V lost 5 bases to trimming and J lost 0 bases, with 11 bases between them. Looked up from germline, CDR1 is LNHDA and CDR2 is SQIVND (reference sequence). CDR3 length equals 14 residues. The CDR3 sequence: CASSRDTDSYEQYF. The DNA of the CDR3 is TGTGCCAGTAGTCGAGACACGGACTCCTACGAGCAGTACTTC.

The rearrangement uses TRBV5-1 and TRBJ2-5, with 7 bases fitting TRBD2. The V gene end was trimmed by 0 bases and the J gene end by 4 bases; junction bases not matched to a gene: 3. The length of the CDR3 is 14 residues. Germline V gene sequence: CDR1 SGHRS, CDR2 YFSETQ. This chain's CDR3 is CASSLAPSGETQYF. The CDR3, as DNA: TGCGCCAGCAGCTTGGCGCCTAGCGGAGAGACCCAGTACTTC. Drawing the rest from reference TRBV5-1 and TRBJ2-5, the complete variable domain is KAGVTQTPRYLIKTRGQQVTLSCSPISGHRSVSWYQQTPGQGLQFLFEYFSETQRNKGNFPGRFSGRQFSNSRSEMNVSTLELGDSALYLCASSLAPSGETQYFGPGTRLLVL.

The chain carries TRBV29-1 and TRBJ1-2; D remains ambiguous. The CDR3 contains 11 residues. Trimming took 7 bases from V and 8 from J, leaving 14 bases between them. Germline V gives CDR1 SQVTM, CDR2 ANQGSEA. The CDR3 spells CSAPEFWGYTF. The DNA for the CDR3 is TGCAGCGCCCCTGAGTTCTGGGGCTACACCTTC.

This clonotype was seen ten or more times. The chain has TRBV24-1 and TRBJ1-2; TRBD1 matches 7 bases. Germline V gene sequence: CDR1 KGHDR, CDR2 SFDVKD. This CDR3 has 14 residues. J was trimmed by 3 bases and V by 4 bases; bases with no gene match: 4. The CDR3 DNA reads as TGTGCCACCAGTGAAAGGGGGCTATACTATGGCTACACCTTC. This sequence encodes CATSERGLYYGYTF.

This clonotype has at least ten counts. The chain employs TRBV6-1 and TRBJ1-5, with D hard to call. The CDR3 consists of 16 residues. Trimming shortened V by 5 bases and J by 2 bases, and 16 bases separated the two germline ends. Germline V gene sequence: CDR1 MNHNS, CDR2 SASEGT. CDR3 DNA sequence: TGTGCCAGCAGTTATTCTCCCAGAGGCGGCAATCAGCCCCAGCATTTT. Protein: CASSYSPRGGNQPQHF.

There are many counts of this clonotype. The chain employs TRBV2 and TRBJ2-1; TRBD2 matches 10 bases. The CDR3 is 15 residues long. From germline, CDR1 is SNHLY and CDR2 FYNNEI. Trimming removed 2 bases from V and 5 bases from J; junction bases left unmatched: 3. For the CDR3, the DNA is TGTGCCAGCAGTGAATGGCTAGCGGGAGACAATGAGCAGTTCTTC. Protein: CASSEWLAGDNEQFF.

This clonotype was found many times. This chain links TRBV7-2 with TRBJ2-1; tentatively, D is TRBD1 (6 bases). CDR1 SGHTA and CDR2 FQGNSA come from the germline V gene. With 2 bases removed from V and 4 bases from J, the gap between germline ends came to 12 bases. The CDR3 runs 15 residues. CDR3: CASSLNTGLYNEQFF. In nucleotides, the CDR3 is TGTGCCAGCAGCTTAAACACAGGGTTATACAATGAGCAGTTCTTC. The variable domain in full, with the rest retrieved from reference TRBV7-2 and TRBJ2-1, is GAGVSQSPSNKVTEKGKDVELRCDPISGHTALYWYRQSLGQGLEFLIYFQGNSAPDKSGLPSDRFSAERTGGSVSTLTIQRTQQEDSAVYLCASSLNTGLYNEQFFGPGTRLTVL.

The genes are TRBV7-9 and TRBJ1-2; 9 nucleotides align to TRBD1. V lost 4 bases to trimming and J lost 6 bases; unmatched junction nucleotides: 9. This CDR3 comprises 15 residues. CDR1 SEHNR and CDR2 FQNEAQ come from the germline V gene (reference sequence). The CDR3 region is CASSSLQGALDGYTF. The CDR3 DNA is TGTGCCAGCAGCTCGTTACAGGGGGCGCTGGATGGCTACACCTTC.

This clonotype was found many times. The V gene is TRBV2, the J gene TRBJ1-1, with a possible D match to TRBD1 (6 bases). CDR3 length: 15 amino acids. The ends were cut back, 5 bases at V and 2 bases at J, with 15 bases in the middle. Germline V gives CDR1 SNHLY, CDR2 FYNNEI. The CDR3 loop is CASSLEQGINTEAFF. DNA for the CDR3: TGTGCCAGCAGTCTGGAACAGGGAATTAACACTGAAGCTTTCTTT.

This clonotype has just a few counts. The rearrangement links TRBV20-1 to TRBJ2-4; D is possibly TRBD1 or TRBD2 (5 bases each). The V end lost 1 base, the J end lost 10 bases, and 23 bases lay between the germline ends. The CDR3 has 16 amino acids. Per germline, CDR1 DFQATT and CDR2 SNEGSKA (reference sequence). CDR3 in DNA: TGCAGTGCTAGAGCCGGGGACGGAAGGGCCCTTTCAATTCAGTACTTC. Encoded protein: CSARAGDGRALSIQYF.

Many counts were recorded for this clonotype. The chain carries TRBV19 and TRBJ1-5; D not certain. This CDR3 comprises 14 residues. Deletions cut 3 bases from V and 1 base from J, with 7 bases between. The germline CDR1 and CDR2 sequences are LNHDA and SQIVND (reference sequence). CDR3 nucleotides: TGTGCCAGTAGTATCATGGGGAGCAATCAGCCCCAGCATTTT. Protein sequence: CASSIMGSNQPQHF.

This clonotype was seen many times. The CDR3 here is CASSSRLQETSGRTDTQYF. DNA of the CDR3: TGTGCCAGCAGCTCTCGACTCCAAGAGACTAGCGGGAGAACAGATACGCAGTATTTT. The chain recombines TRBV7-2 with TRBJ2-3, with 12 nucleotides matching TRBD2. The CDR3 is 19 amino acids. Looked up from germline, CDR1 is SGHTA and CDR2 is FQGNSA. With V trimmed by 4 bases and J by 3 bases, 14 bases remained unmatched. Full variable domain (rest looked up from reference TRBV7-2 and TRBJ2-3): GAGVSQSPSNKVTEKGKDVELRCDPISGHTALYWYRQSLGQGLEFLIYFQGNSAPDKSGLPSDRFSAERTGGSVSTLTIQRTQQEDSAVYLCASSSRLQETSGRTDTQYFGPGTRLTVL.

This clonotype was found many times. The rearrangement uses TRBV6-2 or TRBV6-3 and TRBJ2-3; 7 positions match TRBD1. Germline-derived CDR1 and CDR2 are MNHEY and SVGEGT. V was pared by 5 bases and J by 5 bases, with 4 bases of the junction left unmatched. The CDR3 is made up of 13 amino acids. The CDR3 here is CASSNSGGDTQYF. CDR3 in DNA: TGTGCCAGCAGTAATTCAGGGGGAGATACGCAGTATTTT.

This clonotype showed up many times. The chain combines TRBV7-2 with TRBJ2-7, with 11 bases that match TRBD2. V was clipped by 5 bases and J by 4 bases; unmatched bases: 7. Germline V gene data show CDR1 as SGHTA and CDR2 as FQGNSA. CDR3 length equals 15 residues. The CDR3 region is CASSTGTSGRYEQYF. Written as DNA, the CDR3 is TGTGCCAGCAGCACCGGGACTAGCGGAAGATACGAGCAGTACTTC.

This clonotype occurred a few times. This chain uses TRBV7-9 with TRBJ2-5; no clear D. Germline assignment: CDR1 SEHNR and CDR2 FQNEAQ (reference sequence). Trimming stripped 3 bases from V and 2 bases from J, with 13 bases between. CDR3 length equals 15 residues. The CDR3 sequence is CASSFPSSGQETQYF. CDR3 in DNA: TGTGCCAGCAGCTTCCCCTCCTCCGGACAAGAGACCCAGTACTTC.

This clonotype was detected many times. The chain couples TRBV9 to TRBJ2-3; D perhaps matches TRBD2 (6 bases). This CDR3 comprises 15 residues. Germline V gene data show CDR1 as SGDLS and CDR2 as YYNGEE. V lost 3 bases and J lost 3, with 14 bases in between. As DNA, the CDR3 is TGTGCCAGCAGCGCGGAGGGGAGAGAAACAGATACGCAGTATTTT. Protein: CASSAEGRETDTQYF. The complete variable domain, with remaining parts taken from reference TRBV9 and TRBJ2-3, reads DSGVTQTPKHLITATGQRVTLRCSPRSGDLSVYWYQQSLDQGLQFLIQYYNGEERAKGNILERFSAQQFPDLHSELNLSSLELGDSALYFCASSAEGRETDTQYFGPGTRLTVL.

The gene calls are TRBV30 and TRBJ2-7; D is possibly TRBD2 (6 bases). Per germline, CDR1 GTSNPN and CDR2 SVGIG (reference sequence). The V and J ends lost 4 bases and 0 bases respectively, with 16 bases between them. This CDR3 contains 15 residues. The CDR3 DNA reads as TGTGCCTGGACCCAGGGACTTTTAAGCTCCTACGAGCAGTACTTC. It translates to CAWTQGLLSSYEQYF.

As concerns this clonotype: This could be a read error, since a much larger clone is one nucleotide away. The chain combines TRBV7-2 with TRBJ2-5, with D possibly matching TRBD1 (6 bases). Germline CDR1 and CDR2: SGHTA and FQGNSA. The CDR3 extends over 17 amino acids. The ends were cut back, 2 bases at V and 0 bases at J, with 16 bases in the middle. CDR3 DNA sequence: TGTGCCAGCAGCTTACCCTGGGGGCTAGTGGACCAAGAGACCCAGTACTTC. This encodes CASSLPWGLVDQETQYF.